The 17 T cell receptor beta chains reported below all come from one sample, sequenced in a study of T cells after posttransplantation cyclophosphamide. Method: immunoSEQ multiplex PCR; TCRdb's copy keeps in-frame clones and lacks some. The sample is made up of tens of thousands of clones, none counted only once. The sample consisted of PBMCs. The receptors were sampled from a man aged 50-59 years in good health, CMV-negative, and a related stem cell transplant donor.

This clone was recorded at least ten times. The chain couples TRBV5-1 to TRBJ2-7, with TRBD1 identical over 7 bases. CDR1 and CDR2 from the germline V gene are SGHRS and YFSETQ. The CDR3 runs 14 residues. Trimming removed 4 bases from V and 3 bases from J; junction bases left unmatched: 7. The CDR3 nucleotides read TGCGCCAGCAGCGCCACCGGGACAGTCTACGAGCAGTACTTC. Protein product: CASSATGTVYEQYF. Complete variable domain (other parts from reference TRBV5-1 and TRBJ2-7): KAGVTQTPRYLIKTRGQQVTLSCSPISGHRSVSWYQQTPGQGLQFLFEYFSETQRNKGNFPGRFSGRQFSNSRSEMNVSTLELGDSALYLCASSATGTVYEQYFGPGTRLTVT.

This clone was observed many times. V gene TRBV6-1 combines with J gene TRBJ2-5; the D gene is possibly TRBD2 (5 bases). There are 17 residues in the CDR3. In germline, CDR1 is MNHNS, CDR2 SASEGT. Trimming shortened V by 4 bases and J by 5 bases, and 23 bases separated the two germline ends. The CDR3 DNA follows: TGTGCCAGCAGTGTCCTACGGGCCGGCGATGCGGGCGAGACCCAGTACTTC. Translating it yields CASSVLRAGDAGETQYF.

This clone has ten or more counts. V usage is TRBV27 and J usage is TRBJ2-7; D remains ambiguous. The CDR3 spans 14 residues. Trimming pared 5 bases from V and 1 base from J, leaving 12 bases between. The V gene's germline CDR1 is MNHEY and CDR2 SMNVEV (reference sequence). This chain's CDR3 is CASSPYTKSYEQYF. The CDR3 region has the DNA TGTGCCAGCAGTCCCTATACTAAATCCTACGAGCAGTACTTC.

This CDR3 reads CATSRDFGDTPEQYF. CDR3 nucleotides: TGTGCCACCAGCAGAGATTTTGGGGACACCCCCGAGCAGTACTTC. The chain joins TRBV15 to TRBJ2-7; a weak D match, TRBD1 (6 bases). Germline CDR1 LNHNV, CDR2 YYDKDF (reference sequence). CDR3 length equals 15 residues. V lost 0 bases and J lost 6, with 15 bases in between.

This clone has at least ten counts. V is TRBV7-2 and J is TRBJ1-2; D is undetermined. Trimming took off 5 bases at V and 3 bases at J, with 13 bases between the two ends. This CDR3 contains 14 residues. Per the germline V gene, CDR1 is SGHTA and CDR2 is FQGNSA. The CDR3 DNA is TGTGCCAGCAGCACACCAGGTGGCTACTATGGCTACACCTTC. The encoded protein is CASSTPGGYYGYTF.

This clone was picked up many times. The V call is TRBV2, the J call TRBJ2-1, with D possibly TRBD1 on 5 matching bases. Trimming left V 6 bases short and J 9 bases short, with 12 bases between. Germline CDR1 and CDR2: SNHLY and FYNNEI. The CDR3 contains 12 residues. For the CDR3, the DNA is TGTGCCAGCAGGCGATCTGGGGCTGAGCAGTTCTTC. Translated, it gives CASRRSGAEQFF.

This clone showed up many times. The V and J genes are TRBV5-1 and TRBJ2-3; the match to TRBD2 covers 7 bases. The V segment lost 2 bases and the J segment 4 bases; nucleotides outside the gene matches: 4. This CDR3 comprises 14 residues. Germline V gene data show CDR1 as SGHRS and CDR2 as YFSETQ. CDR3 loop: CASSFLADADTQYF. The CDR3 nucleotides read TGCGCCAGCAGCTTCCTAGCGGACGCAGATACGCAGTATTTT.

This clone occurred many times. This chain connects TRBV18 to TRBJ2-7; TRBD1 matches 8 bases. The trim removed 0 bases at V and 2 bases at J, leaving 3 bases unmatched. The germline CDR1 and CDR2 sequences are KGHSH and LQKENI. This CDR3 spans 15 amino acids. CDR3 in DNA: TGTGCCAGCTCACCACCGGGACAGGATCCCTACGAGCAGTACTTC. This sequence encodes CASSPPGQDPYEQYF.

V and J are TRBV19 and TRBJ2-7; D call uncertain. The ends were cut back, 3 bases at V and 0 bases at J, with 12 bases in the middle. This CDR3 comprises 15 residues. Germline V CDR1 and CDR2: LNHDA, SQIVND (reference sequence). The CDR3, as DNA: TGTGCCAGTAGTATTCGGGTCGGCAGCTCCTACGAGCAGTACTTC. It encodes CASSIRVGSSYEQYF.

The table lists this clone with many counts. The chain combines TRBV21-1 with TRBJ1-2; TRBD1, as called in the table, went unchecked against the DNA. TRBV21-1 is a listed pseudogene. There are 16 residues in the CDR3. The CDR3 here is CASSTSRQGPNYGYTF. For the CDR3, the DNA is TGTGCCAGCAGCACCTCAAGACAGGGACCTAACTATGGCTACACCTTC.

This clone was counted at least ten times. The chain is built from TRBV19 and TRBJ2-1, with a weak D call TRBD2 (6 bases). The germline V gene encodes CDR1 LNHDA and CDR2 SQIVND (reference sequence). This CDR3 comprises 14 residues. V was clipped by 8 bases and J by 7 bases, with 18 bases between them. The CDR3 DNA reads as TGTGCCAGTCAAGCTTTGCGGGATGGGAATGAGCAGTTCTTC. This encodes CASQALRDGNEQFF.

This clone was seen many times. The V gene is TRBV7-9, the J gene TRBJ1-4, with TRBD1 matching 7 bases. In germline, CDR1 is SEHNR, CDR2 FQNEAQ (reference sequence). The CDR3 runs to 15 residues. V lost 3 bases, J lost 3 bases, and 4 bases stayed unmatched. Here the CDR3 DNA reads TGTGCCAGCAGCTTGGTGGGACAGCCTAATGAAAAACTGTTTTTT. It yields the protein CASSLVGQPNEKLFF.

This clone occurred many times. This rearrangement joins TRBV30 to TRBJ1-2, with TRBD1 matching over 7 bases. This CDR3 comprises 15 residues. Germline loops: CDR1 GTSNPN, CDR2 SVGIG (reference sequence). The V gene end was trimmed by 2 bases and the J gene end by 4 bases; junction bases not matched to a gene: 10. The CDR3 region has the DNA TGTGCCTGGAGTTCCTCGACAGGGTGGGGCTATGGCTACACCTTC. Translated, it gives CAWSSSTGWGYGYTF. Variable domain in full (rest from reference TRBV30 and TRBJ1-2): SQTIHQWPATLVQPVGSPLSLECTVEGTSNPNLYWYRQAAGRGLQLLFYSVGIGQISSEVPQNLSASRPQDRQFILSSKKLLLSDSGFYLCAWSSSTGWGYGYTFGSGTRLTVV.

At least ten counts were recorded for this clone. The chain combines TRBV12-5 with TRBJ1-1, with D perhaps TRBD1 (6 bases). CDR3 length: 14 residues. Per the germline V gene, CDR1 is LGHNT and CDR2 is FRNRAP. With 5 bases removed from V and 2 bases from J, the gap between germline ends came to 12 bases. In DNA, the CDR3 is TGTGCTAGTGGTGCCGGGACAAGCAACACTGAAGCTTTCTTT. It encodes CASGAGTSNTEAFF.

This clone was observed at least ten times. The genes are TRBV10-2 and TRBJ1-1; D is unclear. The CDR3 runs to 13 residues. The V end lost 7 bases, the J end lost 5 bases, and 14 bases lay between the germline ends. Germline V CDR1 and CDR2: WSHSY, SAAADI. DNA for the CDR3: TGCGCCAGCATCAACGGGGAGCGGACTGAAGCTTTCTTT. Translated, it gives CASINGERTEAFF.

This clone appeared many times. The chain couples TRBV19 to TRBJ2-1; TRBD2 matches 9 bases. This CDR3 spans 18 amino acids. V was pared by 2 bases and J by 9 bases, with 17 bases of the junction left unmatched. Germline V CDR1 and CDR2: LNHDA, SQIVND (reference sequence). Written as DNA, the CDR3 is TGTGCCAGTAGTATATCTGGTAGCGGGAGAAGATTGGTACCTGAGCAGTTCTTC. The encoded protein is CASSISGSGRRLVPEQFF.

This clone has a handful of counts. This sequence joins TRBV7-2 and TRBJ2-2; 11 bases are shared with TRBD2. Germline CDR1 SGHTA, CDR2 FQGNSA. Trimming removed 6 bases from V and 5 bases from J; junction bases left unmatched: 8. CDR3 length equals 16 residues. The CDR3 sequence: CASSRSGGAGTGELFF. The CDR3 DNA reads TGTGCCAGCAGTCGTAGCGGGGGGGCGGGTACCGGGGAGCTGTTTTTT. Full variable domain (missing parts from reference TRBV7-2 and TRBJ2-2): GAGVSQSPSNKVTEKGKDVELRCDPISGHTALYWYRQSLGQGLEFLIYFQGNSAPDKSGLPSDRFSAERTGGSVSTLTIQRTQQEDSAVYLCASSRSGGAGTGELFFGEGSRLTVL.